What follows describes a single T cell receptor beta chain. The data derive from a study of blood T cell repertoires in COVID-19. Study context: The analysed material was cDNA or gDNA that came from T cells, B-cell-depleted T cells, or PBMCs.

With V trimmed by 5 bases and J by 2 bases, 7 bases remained unmatched. The CDR3 spans 17 residues. CDR1 is SGHAT and CDR2 is FQNNGV in the germline V gene. TCRdb's table, derived via immunoSEQ multiplex PCR, lists solely in-frame clones and lacks some. The repertoire holds about 210,000 clones, with 75% to 85% as singletons. The material sequenced was peripheral blood. The chain is built from TRBV11-2 and TRBJ1-3; 12 bases map to TRBD1. This receptor was obtained from a man aged 45-65 years with active or convalescent COVID-19. CDR3 nucleotide sequence: TGTGCCAGCAGCCGTAAGGGACAGGGGGCCGCTGGAAACACCATATATTTT. It translates to CASSRKGQGAAGNTIYF.